Each of the 23 T cell receptor beta chains below was sequenced from the same sample in a study of T cells in Graves' hyperthyroidism and ophthalmopathy. Amplification of TCR beta CDR3 regions used RNA as the template. With the HTBI primer set, the TCR CDR3 went through a first round of RT-PCR. TCRdb redid the calling of the multiplex PCR reads with MiXCR, one entry per CDR3 protein. The sample has hundreds of thousands of distinct CDR3 sequences; approximately 15% are singletons. The sample taken for sequencing was blood. The origin of the receptors is a woman aged 18-35 years with Graves' hyperthyroidism.

The chain couples TRBV9 to TRBJ1-6; D unclear. The length of the CDR3 is 17 residues. Trimming shortened V by 2 bases and J by 0 bases, and 12 bases separated the two germline ends. Germline CDR1 and CDR2: SGDLS and YYNGEE. The DNA for the CDR3 is TGTGCCAGCAGCGTGGGCCCTTCCAGCTCCTATAATTCACCCCTCCACTTT. This codes for CASSVGPSSSYNSPLHF.

This clonotype was observed many times. The J gene is TRBJ2-1, the V gene TRBV11-2; the D gene is possibly TRBD1 (6 bases). Trimming removed 5 bases from V and 6 bases from J, with 11 bases in between. Germline CDR1 and CDR2: SGHAT and FQNNGV. This CDR3 contains 13 residues. CDR3 in amino acids: CASSRQAPNEQFF. For the CDR3, the DNA is TGTGCCAGCAGCAGACAGGCGCCCAATGAGCAGTTCTTC.

There are a few counts of this clonotype. This chain links TRBV9 with TRBJ2-1, with D possibly being TRBD1 (5 bases). V was cut by 0 bases and J by 0 bases, with 13 bases left in between. The CDR3 is 17 amino acids. From germline, CDR1 is SGDLS and CDR2 YYNGEE. CDR3 amino acids: CASSVEDSFPSYNEQFF. For the CDR3, the DNA is TGTGCCAGCAGCGTAGAAGACAGTTTTCCCTCCTACAATGAGCAGTTCTTC.

This clonotype was counted at least ten times. The DNA for the CDR3 is TGTGCCAGCCGGGACAGAATGAACACTGAAGCTTTCTTT. Protein product: CASRDRMNTEAFF. The rearrangement uses TRBV7-2 and TRBJ1-1, with 7 bases identical to TRBD1. V shed 8 bases and J 0 bases; nucleotides not matched to a gene: 3. Germline CDR1 is SGHTA and CDR2 is FQGNSA. The CDR3 has 13 amino acids.

This clonotype was detected a few times. This chain joins TRBV3-1 and TRBJ2-3; 8 positions agree with TRBD1. The CDR3 is 13 residues long. Germline CDR1 LGHDT, CDR2 YNNKEL (reference sequence). V was clipped by 11 bases and J by 0 bases; unmatched bases: 4. The CDR3 reads CAARQGSTDTQYF. CDR3 DNA: TGTGCCGCGCGACAGGGGAGCACAGATACGCAGTATTTT.

This clonotype was observed a few times. The rearrangement joins TRBV25-1 to TRBJ2-1; TRBD1 matches at 10 bases. The junction had 6 bases not matched to a gene; V was cut back by 3 bases and J by 4 bases. Germline CDR1 and CDR2: MGHDK and SYGVNS. The CDR3 is 16 residues long. CDR3 residues: CASSDAWDRGYNEQFF. The CDR3 DNA reads as TGTGCCAGCAGTGATGCTTGGGACAGGGGATACAATGAGCAGTTCTTC. The complete variable domain, with remaining parts taken from reference TRBV25-1 and TRBJ2-1, reads EADIYQTPRYLVIGTGKKITLECSQTMGHDKMYWYQQDPGMELHLIHYSYGVNSTEKGDLSSESTVSRIRTEHFPLTLESARPSHTSQYLCASSDAWDRGYNEQFFGPGTRLTVL.

This clonotype has ten or more counts. The J gene is TRBJ1-1, the V gene TRBV7-2; D uncertain. Germline V lookup: CDR1 SGHTA, CDR2 FQGNSA. Trimming cost V 6 bases and J 1 base, with 9 bases left between them. The CDR3 has 13 amino acids. CDR3 protein: CASSYNWNTEAFF. In nucleotides, the CDR3 is TGTGCCAGCAGTTACAATTGGAACACTGAAGCTTTCTTT.

With respect to this clonotype: A read error may be the cause here, since a much bigger clone is one base away. The CDR3 loop is CASRNVNRGRTVAFF. CDR3 bases: TGCGCCAGCCGGAATGTCAACAGGGGGAGGACTGTAGCTTTCTTT. The chain recombines TRBV5-1 with TRBJ1-1, with 8 bases fitting TRBD1. Germline CDR1 is SGHRS and CDR2 is YFSETQ. This CDR3 region has 15 residues.

At least ten counts were recorded for this clonotype. The chain carries TRBV7-8 and TRBJ1-3; unclear D gene. There are 13 residues in the CDR3. V was shortened by 4 bases and J by 1 base, with 5 bases between the two germline ends. Per the germline V gene, CDR1 is SGHVS and CDR2 is FQNEAQ. The CDR3 spells CASSSGSGNTIYF. The DNA for the CDR3 is TGTGCCAGCAGCTCGGGATCTGGAAACACCATATATTTT.

V usage is TRBV5-8 and J usage is TRBJ1-5; D is unclear. Germline assignment: CDR1 SGHTS and CDR2 YDEGEE. The CDR3 spans 14 residues. Trimming cost V 4 bases and J 3 bases, with 11 bases left between them. CDR3 residues: CASSPVTNNQPQHF. The CDR3, as DNA: TGTGCCAGCAGCCCAGTGACGAACAATCAGCCCCAGCATTTT.

There are many counts of this clonotype. V gene TRBV7-2 combines with J gene TRBJ2-1; 10 nucleotides match TRBD2. V shed 3 bases, J shed 5 bases, and the junction held 4 bases outside the gene matches. The CDR3 is 15 amino acids. Germline lookup yields CDR1 SGHTA and CDR2 FQGNSA. CDR3 DNA: TGTGCCAGCAGCTTTATAGCGGGGGGTAACAATGAGCAGTTCTTC. Amino acid sequence: CASSFIAGGNNEQFF.

This clonotype was observed many times. The chain couples TRBV24-1 to TRBJ2-7; weak D call: TRBD2 (6 bases). CDR1 and CDR2 (germline): KGHDR, SFDVKD. Trimming left V 4 bases short and J 0 bases short, with 9 bases between. This CDR3 comprises 14 residues. DNA of the CDR3: TGTGCCACCAGTGAATCGGGACTCTCCTACGAGCAGTACTTC. Residues: CATSESGLSYEQYF.

This clonotype has ten or more counts. The chain uses TRBV12-3 or TRBV12-4 and TRBJ1-2, with D perhaps matching TRBD1 (6 bases). The CDR3 spans 13 residues. V was pared by 4 bases and J by 5 bases, with 11 bases between. The CDR3 here is CASSSAGVYGYTF. The CDR3 nucleotides read TGTGCCAGCAGTTCAGCAGGGGTGTATGGCTACACCTTC.

This clonotype appeared once. The chain couples TRBV14 to TRBJ2-5; 8 nucleotides line up with TRBD1. Germline CDR1 SGHDN, CDR2 FVKESK. The CDR3 length is 16 residues. The V gene end was trimmed by 4 bases and the J gene end by 7 bases; junction bases not matched to a gene: 14. CDR3 nucleotides: TGTGCCAGCAGCCTCCTTTCCGGACAGGGTGGTGTGACCCAGTACTTC. The encoded protein is CASSLLSGQGGVTQYF.

Ten or more counts support this clonotype. The genes are TRBV2 and TRBJ1-1; 11 bases are a match to TRBD1. J lost 6 bases, V lost 6 bases, and 6 bases had no gene match. This CDR3 spans 14 amino acids. Germline assignment: CDR1 SNHLY and CDR2 FYNNEI. The CDR3 reads CASSADRGLAEAFF. The DNA of the CDR3 is TGTGCCAGCAGCGCGGACAGGGGGCTCGCTGAAGCTTTCTTT.

There are many counts of this clonotype. The chain is built from TRBV27 and TRBJ1-6, with D unclear. Trimming pared 7 bases from V and 10 bases from J, leaving 8 bases between. Germline assignment: CDR1 MNHEY and CDR2 SMNVEV (reference sequence). The CDR3 totals 11 residues. The CDR3 coding sequence is TGTGCCAGCACTACACAATCACCCCTCCACTTT. This gives the protein CASTTQSPLHF.

This clonotype showed up many times. This chain joins TRBV6-5 and TRBJ1-2, with no clear D. This CDR3 has 13 amino acids. V gave up 0 bases and J gave up 8 bases, with 10 bases separating them. Germline CDR1 is MNHEY and CDR2 is SVGAGI. CDR3 nucleotide sequence: TGTGCCAGCAGTTACTCGAGGACTATGGGCTACACCTTC. This translates into CASSYSRTMGYTF.

This clonotype was counted ten times or more. The rearrangement uses TRBV11-2 and TRBJ2-7; TRBD1 aligns across 7 bases. CDR3 length: 14 amino acids. The V and J ends lost 0 bases and 1 base, in that order; junction bases with no gene match: 0. Germline V gene sequence: CDR1 SGHAT, CDR2 FQNNGV. The CDR3 region is CASSLEQGSYEQYF. For the CDR3, the DNA is TGTGCCAGCAGCTTAGAACAGGGGTCCTACGAGCAGTACTTC.

This clonotype was seen more than once but under ten times. CDR3 region: CASSLRPGTSGGGAVEQFF. CDR3 DNA sequence: TGTGCCAGCAGCTTAAGGCCCGGGACTAGCGGGGGGGGCGCGGTTGAGCAGTTCTTC. The chain joins TRBV7-3 to TRBJ2-1; 16 bases line up with TRBD2. CDR1 and CDR2 from the germline V gene are SGHTA and FQGTGA. Trimming at V came to 1 base and at J to 9 bases, leaving 12 bases not matched to a gene. This CDR3 has 19 residues.

As to this clonotype: This may arise from a read error, as a much more abundant clone is one base away. The gene calls are TRBV3-1 and TRBJ2-5, with D hard to call. From germline, CDR1 is LGHDT and CDR2 YNNKEL (reference sequence). This CDR3 contains 14 residues. V dropped 4 bases and J dropped 2 bases, with 11 bases sitting between them. The DNA for the CDR3 is TGTGCCAGCAGCCCCGTGCGACCTCAAGAGACCCAGTACTTC. It codes for CASSPVRPQETQYF.

The J gene is TRBJ1-5, the V gene TRBV28, with a tentative D call TRBD1 (5 bases). The germline V gene has CDR1 MDHEN and CDR2 SYDVKM. V lost 3 bases, J lost 4 bases, and 16 bases lay in between. There are 16 residues in the CDR3. The CDR3: CASSFMKHGGNQPQHF. The CDR3 coding sequence is TGTGCCAGCAGTTTTATGAAACACGGGGGAAATCAGCCCCAGCATTTT.

As regards this clonotype: A read error may account for a junction end that differs from germline. The CDR3 here is CSARDAGSQENQYF. Written as DNA, the CDR3 is TGCAGTGCTAGAGACGCGGGGTCACAAGAGAACCAGTACTTC. The chain has TRBV20-1 and TRBJ2-5; D is possibly TRBD2 (6 bases). The V gene's germline CDR1 is DFQATT and CDR2 SNEGSKA (reference sequence). CDR3 length: 14 amino acids.

This clonotype showed up many times. The chain combines TRBV2 with TRBJ1-5; D not certain. The CDR3 is made up of 13 amino acids. In germline, CDR1 is SNHLY, CDR2 FYNNEI. V was cut by 6 bases and J by 2 bases, with 8 bases left in between. The CDR3 DNA reads TGTGCCAGCAGAGGGAGGGGCAATCAGCCCCAGCATTTT. Amino acids: CASRGRGNQPQHF.